This T cell receptor beta chain comes out of a study of blood T cell repertoires in COVID-19. In this sample, this clone turned up a few times. The V segment lost 1 base and the J segment 3 bases; nucleotides outside the gene matches: 6. The CDR3 has 16 amino acids. CDR1 is MDHEN and CDR2 is SYDVKM in the germline V gene. Data came from immunoSEQ multiplex PCR; TCRdb stores just in-frame clones and leaves some out. The sample records 280,000 or so clones, around nine tenths being singletons. The sequence was obtained from a woman between 45 and 65 years old who had been exposed to COVID-19. Sequencing input: PBMCs or T cells enriched from blood (not recorded which). The chain uses TRBV28 and TRBJ2-7, with 10 nucleotides matching TRBD1. The CDR3 nucleotides read TGTGCCAGCAGTTTATTAGGGACAGGGGTCCACTACGAGCAGTACTTC. Amino acids: CASSLLGTGVHYEQYF.